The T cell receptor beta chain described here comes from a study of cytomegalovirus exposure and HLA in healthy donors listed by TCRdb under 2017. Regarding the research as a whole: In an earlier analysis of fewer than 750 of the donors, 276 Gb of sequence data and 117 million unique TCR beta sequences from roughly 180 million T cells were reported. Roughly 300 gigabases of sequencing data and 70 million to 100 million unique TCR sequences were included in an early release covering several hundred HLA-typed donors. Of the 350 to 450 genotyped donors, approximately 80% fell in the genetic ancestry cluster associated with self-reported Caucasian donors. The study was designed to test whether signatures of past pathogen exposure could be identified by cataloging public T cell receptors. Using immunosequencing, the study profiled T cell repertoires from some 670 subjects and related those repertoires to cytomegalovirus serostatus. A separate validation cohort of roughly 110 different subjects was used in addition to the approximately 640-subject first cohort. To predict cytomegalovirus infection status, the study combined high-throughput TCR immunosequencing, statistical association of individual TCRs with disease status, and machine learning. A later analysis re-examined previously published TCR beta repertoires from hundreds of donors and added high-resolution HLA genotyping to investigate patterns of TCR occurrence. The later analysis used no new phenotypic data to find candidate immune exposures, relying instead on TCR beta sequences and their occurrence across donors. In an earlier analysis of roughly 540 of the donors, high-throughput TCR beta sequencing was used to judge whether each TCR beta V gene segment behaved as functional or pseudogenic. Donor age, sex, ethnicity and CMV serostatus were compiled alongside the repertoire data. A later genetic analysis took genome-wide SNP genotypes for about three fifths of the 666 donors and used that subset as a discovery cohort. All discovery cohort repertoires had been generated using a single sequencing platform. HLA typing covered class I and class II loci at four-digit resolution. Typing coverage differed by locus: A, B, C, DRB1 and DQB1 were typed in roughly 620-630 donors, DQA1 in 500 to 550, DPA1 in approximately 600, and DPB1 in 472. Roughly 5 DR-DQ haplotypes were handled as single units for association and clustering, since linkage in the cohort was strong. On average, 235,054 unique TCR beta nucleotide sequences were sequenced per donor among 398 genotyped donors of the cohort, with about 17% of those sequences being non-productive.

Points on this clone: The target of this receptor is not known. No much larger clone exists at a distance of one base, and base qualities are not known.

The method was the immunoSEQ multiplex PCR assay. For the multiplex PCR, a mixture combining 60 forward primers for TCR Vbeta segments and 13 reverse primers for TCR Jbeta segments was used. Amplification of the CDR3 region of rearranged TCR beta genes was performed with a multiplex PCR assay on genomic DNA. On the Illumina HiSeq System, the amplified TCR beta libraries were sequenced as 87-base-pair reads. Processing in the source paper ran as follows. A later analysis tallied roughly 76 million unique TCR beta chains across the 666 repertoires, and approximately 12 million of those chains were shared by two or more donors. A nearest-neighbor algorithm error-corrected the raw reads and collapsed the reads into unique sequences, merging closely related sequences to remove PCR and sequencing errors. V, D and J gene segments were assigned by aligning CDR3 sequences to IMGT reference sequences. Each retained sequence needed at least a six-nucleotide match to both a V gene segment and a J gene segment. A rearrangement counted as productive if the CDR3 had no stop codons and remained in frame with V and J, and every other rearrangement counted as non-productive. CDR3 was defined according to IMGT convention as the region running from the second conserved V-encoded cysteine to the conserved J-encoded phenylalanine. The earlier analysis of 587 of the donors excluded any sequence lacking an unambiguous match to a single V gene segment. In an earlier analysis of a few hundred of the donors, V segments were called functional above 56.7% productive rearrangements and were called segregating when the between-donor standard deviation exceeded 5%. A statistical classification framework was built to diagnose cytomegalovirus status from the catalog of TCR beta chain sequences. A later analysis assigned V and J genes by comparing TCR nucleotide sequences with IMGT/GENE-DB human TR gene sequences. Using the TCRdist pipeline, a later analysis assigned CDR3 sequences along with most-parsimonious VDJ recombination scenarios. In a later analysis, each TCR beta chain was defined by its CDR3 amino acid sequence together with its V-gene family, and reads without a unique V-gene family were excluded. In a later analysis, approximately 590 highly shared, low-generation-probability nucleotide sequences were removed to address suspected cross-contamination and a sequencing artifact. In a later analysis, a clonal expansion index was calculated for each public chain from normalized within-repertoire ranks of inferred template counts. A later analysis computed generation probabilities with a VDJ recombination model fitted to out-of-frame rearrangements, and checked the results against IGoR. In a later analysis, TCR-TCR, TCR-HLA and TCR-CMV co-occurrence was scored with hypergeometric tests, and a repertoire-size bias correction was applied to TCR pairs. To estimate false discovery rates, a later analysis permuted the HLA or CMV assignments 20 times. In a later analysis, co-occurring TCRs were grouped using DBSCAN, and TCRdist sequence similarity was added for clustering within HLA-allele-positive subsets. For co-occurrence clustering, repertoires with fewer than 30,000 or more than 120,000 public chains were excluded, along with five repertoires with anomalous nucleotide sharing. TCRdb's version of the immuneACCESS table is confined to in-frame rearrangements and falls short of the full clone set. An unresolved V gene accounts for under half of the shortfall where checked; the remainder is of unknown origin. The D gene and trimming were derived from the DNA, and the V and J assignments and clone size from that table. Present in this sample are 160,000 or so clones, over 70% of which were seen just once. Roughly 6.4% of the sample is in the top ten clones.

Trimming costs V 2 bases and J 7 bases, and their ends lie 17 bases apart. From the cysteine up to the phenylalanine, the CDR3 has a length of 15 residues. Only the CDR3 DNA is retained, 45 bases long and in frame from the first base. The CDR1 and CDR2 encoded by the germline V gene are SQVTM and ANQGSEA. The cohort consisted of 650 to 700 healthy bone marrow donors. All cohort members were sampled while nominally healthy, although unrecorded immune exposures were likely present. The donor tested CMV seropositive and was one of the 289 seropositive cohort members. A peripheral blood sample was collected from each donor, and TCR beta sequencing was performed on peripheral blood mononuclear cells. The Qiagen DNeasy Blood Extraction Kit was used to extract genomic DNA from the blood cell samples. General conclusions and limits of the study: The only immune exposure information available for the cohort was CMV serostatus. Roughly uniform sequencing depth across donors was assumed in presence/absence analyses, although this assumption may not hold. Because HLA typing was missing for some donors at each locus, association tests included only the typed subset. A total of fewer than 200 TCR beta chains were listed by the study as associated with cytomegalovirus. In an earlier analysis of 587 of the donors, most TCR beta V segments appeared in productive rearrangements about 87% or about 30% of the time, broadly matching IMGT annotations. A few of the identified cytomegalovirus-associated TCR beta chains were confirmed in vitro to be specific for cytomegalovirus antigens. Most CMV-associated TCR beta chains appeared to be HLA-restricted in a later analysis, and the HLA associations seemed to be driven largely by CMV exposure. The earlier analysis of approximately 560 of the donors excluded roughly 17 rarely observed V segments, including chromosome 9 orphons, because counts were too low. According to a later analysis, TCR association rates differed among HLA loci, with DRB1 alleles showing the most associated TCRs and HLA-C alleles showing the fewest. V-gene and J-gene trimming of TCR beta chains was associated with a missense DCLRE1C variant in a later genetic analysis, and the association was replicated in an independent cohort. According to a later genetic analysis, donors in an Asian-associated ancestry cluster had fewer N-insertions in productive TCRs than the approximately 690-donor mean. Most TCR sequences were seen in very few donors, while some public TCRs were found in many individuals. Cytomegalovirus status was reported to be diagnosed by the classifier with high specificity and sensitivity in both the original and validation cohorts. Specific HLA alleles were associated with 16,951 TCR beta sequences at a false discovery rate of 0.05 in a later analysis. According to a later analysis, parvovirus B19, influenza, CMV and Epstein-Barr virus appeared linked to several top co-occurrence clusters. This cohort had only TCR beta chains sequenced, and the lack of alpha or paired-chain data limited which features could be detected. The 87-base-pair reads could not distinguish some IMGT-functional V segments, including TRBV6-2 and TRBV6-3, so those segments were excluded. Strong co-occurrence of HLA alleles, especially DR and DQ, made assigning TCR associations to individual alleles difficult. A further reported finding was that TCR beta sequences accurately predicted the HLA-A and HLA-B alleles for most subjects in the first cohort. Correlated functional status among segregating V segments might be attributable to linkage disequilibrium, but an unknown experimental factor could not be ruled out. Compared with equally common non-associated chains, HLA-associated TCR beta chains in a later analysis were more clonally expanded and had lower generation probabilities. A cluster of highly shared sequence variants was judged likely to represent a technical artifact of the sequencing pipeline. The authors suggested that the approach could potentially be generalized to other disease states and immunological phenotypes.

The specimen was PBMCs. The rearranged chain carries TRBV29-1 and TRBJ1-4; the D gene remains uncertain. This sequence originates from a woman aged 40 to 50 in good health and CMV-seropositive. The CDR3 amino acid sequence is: CSVEMAGLVPEKLFF. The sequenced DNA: TGCAGCGTTGAAATGGCCGGGTTAGTTCCTGAAAAACTGTTTTTT.